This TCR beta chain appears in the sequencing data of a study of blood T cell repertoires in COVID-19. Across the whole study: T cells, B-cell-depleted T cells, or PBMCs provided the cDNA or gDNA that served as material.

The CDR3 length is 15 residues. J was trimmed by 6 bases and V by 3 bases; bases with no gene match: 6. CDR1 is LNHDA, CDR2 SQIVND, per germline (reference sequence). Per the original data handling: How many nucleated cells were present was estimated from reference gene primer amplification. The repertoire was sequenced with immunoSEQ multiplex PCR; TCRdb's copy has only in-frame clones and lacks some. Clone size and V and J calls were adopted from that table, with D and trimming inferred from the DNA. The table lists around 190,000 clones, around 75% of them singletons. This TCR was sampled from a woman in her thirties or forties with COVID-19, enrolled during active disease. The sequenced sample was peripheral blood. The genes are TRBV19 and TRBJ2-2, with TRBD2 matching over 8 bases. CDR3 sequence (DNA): TGTGCCAGTAGTATGTCTAGCGGGCAAGCCGGGGAGCTGTTTTTT. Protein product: CASSMSSGQAGELFF.